This TCR beta chain emerged from a study of blood T cell repertoires in COVID-19 (dated by TCRdb to 2019 to 2021). About the study as a whole: Collaborator samples came from the United States, Italy and Spain and covered acute and convalescent phases of COVID-19. The material from the prospective study consisted of cDNA or gDNA derived from T cells, B-cell-depleted T cells, or PBMCs. Deeply sampled blood TCRbeta repertoires from subjects exposed to, actively infected with, or recovered from COVID-19 were included in the dataset. A freely available public database, intended as a resource for researchers studying the immune response to SARS-CoV-2, is where the repertoires were released. The samples were drawn from two sources: the first 160 participants of the ongoing ImmuneRACE study, and over 1,000 subjects contributed by 6 global collaborators. Nearly every sample came with metadata listing a de-identified subject ID, COVID-19 status, age in years and sex. Where HLA class I and class II types were available, the types were taken from metadata supplied by the sample provider, not from assay-based typing. Overall results and qualifications from the work: The quantity of clinical and demographic metadata differed by source and by participant and was supplied without curation.

Comment on this clone: It has no known antigen specificity. No base qualities exist here, and no much larger clone lies one base off it.

Trimming leaves V shorter by 4 bases and J shorter by 10 bases, with the junction holding 6 bases beyond the gene matches. From the cysteine through the phenylalanine, the CDR3 covers 14 amino acids. Here the CDR3 DNA is all that survives: 42 bases in frame from base 1. CDR1 SGDLS and CDR2 YYNGEE are derived from the germline V gene. The immunoSEQ Assay, a bias-controlled multiplex PCR, was used to amplify TCRbeta CDR3 regions from genomic DNA. In the authors' own workflow: Nucleated cell counts per sample were estimated from amplification of reference gene primers within the assay. To quantify the absolute abundance of each unique TCRbeta CDR3 rearrangement, sequence reads were collapsed and filtered. For each sample, productive Simpson clonality was calculated by taking the square root of Simpson's diversity index across productive rearrangements. Here the immuneACCESS table is served through TCRdb, limited to in-frame sequences with V and J called. Missing clones are a known gap in these copies; in checked studies unresolved V genes cover under half, and the rest lacks a known reason. The D gene and trimming were derived from the DNA, and the V and J assignments and clone size from that table. The sample has approximately 140,000 clones on record, approximately 80% of them singletons. The ten most abundant clones make up roughly 15% of the sample.

The collaborating institutions used their own protocols to collect whole blood in K2EDTA tubes. For TCRbeta analysis, collaborators shipped samples as frozen whole blood, isolated PBMCs, or DNA extracted from either of those sample types. Source material: peripheral blood. The V and J genes are TRBV9 and TRBJ1-6; the central 9 bases match TRBD1. The TCR originated in a man aged 50 to 60 with acute or convalescent COVID-19. CDR3 reads: CASSYRGRGSPLHF. The bases are TGTGCCAGCAGCTACAGGGGGCGCGGGTCACCCCTCCACTTT. This CDR3, with the reference TRBV9 and TRBJ1-6 proteins standing in past its ends, gives the full variable domain DSGVTQTPKHLITATGQRVTLRCSPRSGDLSVYWYQQSLDQGLQFLIQYYNGEERAKGNILERFSAQQFPDLHSELNLSSLELGDSALYFCASSYRGRGSPLHFGNGTRLTVT.